This is a list of T cell receptor beta chains from one sample in a study of cytomegalovirus exposure and HLA in healthy donors. Generated by immunoSEQ multiplex PCR, the TCRdb table keeps only in-frame clones and is missing some. The sample shows about 200,000 clones, over 65% of them seen only once. The sample was PBMCs. These receptors all come from a man aged 40-50 years in good health and CMV-seronegative. Each CDR3 is given with its conserved first and last residue. A D gene is named only where the DNA matches it firmly. Some rows have no size entry. The others give once, few or many, or a class for an expanded clone.

len: 11; abundance: few; v_gene: TRBV6-6; d_gene: NA; j_gene: TRBJ1-1; CDR3nt: TGTGCCAGCAGTGGAGCCCCTGAAGCTTTCTTT; CDR3aa: CASSGAPEAFF
len: 14; abundance: NA; v_gene: TRBV9; d_gene: NA; j_gene: TRBJ1-4; CDR3nt: TGTGCCAGCAACCGAGGACAGCTTAATGAAAAACTGTTTTTT; CDR3aa: CASNRGQLNEKLFF
len: 14; abundance: NA; v_gene: TRBV6-1; d_gene: NA; j_gene: TRBJ1-1; CDR3nt: TGTGCCAGCAGCCAGGGGTTGCAGAACACTGAAGCTTTCTTT; CDR3aa: CASSQGLQNTEAFF
len: 14; abundance: NA; v_gene: TRBV7-6; d_gene: TRBD1; j_gene: TRBJ2-1; CDR3nt: TGTGCCAGCAGCCGGGACAGGGGGAGAAATGAGCAGTTCTTC; CDR3aa: CASSRDRGRNEQFF
len: 17; abundance: NA; v_gene: TRBV4-2; d_gene: NA; j_gene: TRBJ2-3; CDR3nt: TGTGCCAGCAGCCCCCTCACAGGGCTGCCCAGCACAGATACGCAGTATTTT; CDR3aa: CASSPLTGLPSTDTQYF
len: 15; abundance: NA; v_gene: TRBV6-4; d_gene: TRBD2; j_gene: TRBJ2-1; CDR3nt: TGTGCCAGCAGCGAATTAGCGGGGGGACTCTCTTCTCAGTTCTTC; CDR3aa: CASSELAGGLSSQFF
len: 14; abundance: NA; v_gene: TRBV6-5; d_gene: TRBD2; j_gene: TRBJ2-1; CDR3nt: TGTGCCAGCAGATCCGGGACTAGCGGGAGGAGGTGGTTCTTC; CDR3aa: CASRSGTSGRRWFF
len: 15; abundance: many; v_gene: TRBV19; d_gene: TRBD1; j_gene: TRBJ1-4; CDR3nt: TGTGCCAGTAGTCCCGACAGGGGGCTTGGAGAAAAACTGTTTTTT; CDR3aa: CASSPDRGLGEKLFF
len: 16; abundance: NA; v_gene: TRBV6-5; d_gene: TRBD1; j_gene: TRBJ2-2; CDR3nt: TGTGCCAGCAGTTGGGGGACAGGGGACAACACCGGGGAGCTGTTTTTT; CDR3aa: CASSWGTGDNTGELFF
len: 17; abundance: NA; v_gene: TRBV30; d_gene: TRBD2; j_gene: TRBJ2-5; CDR3nt: TGTGCCTGGAGTATCAGATGGGGACTAGCGGTGGCAGAGACCCAGTACTTC; CDR3aa: CAWSIRWGLAVAETQYF
len: 17; abundance: NA; v_gene: TRBV4-1; d_gene: NA; j_gene: TRBJ2-1; CDR3nt: TGCGCCAGCAGCCAAGTAGCTAACGGGGGAGGTGGCAATGAGCAGTTCTTC; CDR3aa: CASSQVANGGGGNEQFF
len: 13; abundance: once; v_gene: TRBV28; d_gene: NA; j_gene: TRBJ1-2; CDR3nt: TGTGCCAGCAGTTTAAGAGGGCGAGATGGCTACACCTTC; CDR3aa: CASSLRGRDGYTF
len: 14; abundance: NA; v_gene: TRBV10-1; d_gene: NA; j_gene: TRBJ2-2; CDR3nt: TGCGCCAGCAGTGAGTCGGGGGGAAGCGGGGAGCTGTTTTTT; CDR3aa: CASSESGGSGELFF
len: 16; abundance: NA; v_gene: TRBV9; d_gene: TRBD2; j_gene: TRBJ2-2; CDR3nt: TGTGCCAGCAACGGAGGACTAGCGGGAGACACCGGGGAGCTGTTTTTT; CDR3aa: CASNGGLAGDTGELFF
len: 14; abundance: NA; v_gene: TRBV6-5; d_gene: NA; j_gene: TRBJ1-2; CDR3nt: TGTGCCAGCAGTTCCGTTGACAAGTTAGGTGGCTACACCTTC; CDR3aa: CASSSVDKLGGYTF
len: 15; abundance: NA; v_gene: TRBV19; d_gene: TRBD2; j_gene: TRBJ2-3; CDR3nt: TGTGCCAGTAGTCTCCTTGGACTAGCGGCAGATACGCAGTATTTT; CDR3aa: CASSLLGLAADTQYF
len: 13; abundance: NA; v_gene: TRBV30; d_gene: NA; j_gene: TRBJ2-1; CDR3nt: TGTGCCCGCGCGCCCCGCGCGGCGGGTGAGCAGTTCTTC; CDR3aa: CARAPRAAGEQFF
len: 15; abundance: NA; v_gene: TRBV21-1; d_gene: NA; j_gene: TRBJ2-3; CDR3nt: TGTGCCAGCAGCAGCGGGAGGGTCCTCGCAGATACGCAGTATTTT; CDR3aa: CASSSGRVLADTQYF
len: 15; abundance: NA; v_gene: TRBV27; d_gene: NA; j_gene: TRBJ2-3; CDR3nt: TGTGCCAGCAGTCCGCTGAGTCCGGGGACAGATACGCAGTATTTT; CDR3aa: CASSPLSPGTDTQYF
len: 14; abundance: NA; v_gene: TRBV14; d_gene: NA; j_gene: TRBJ1-2; CDR3nt: TGTGCCAGCAGCCAACAGGGAATCGGCTATGGCTACACCTTC; CDR3aa: CASSQQGIGYGYTF
len: 13; abundance: NA; v_gene: TRBV5-4; d_gene: TRBD1; j_gene: TRBJ2-7; CDR3nt: TGTGCCAGCAGCTTGAGGGGGCTCGACGAGCAGTACTTC; CDR3aa: CASSLRGLDEQYF
len: 14; abundance: NA; v_gene: TRBV18; d_gene: NA; j_gene: TRBJ1-4; CDR3nt: TGTGCCAGCTCACCCCAATCGGAGGACCACCGGCTGTTTTTT; CDR3aa: CASSPQSEDHRLFF
len: 17; abundance: NA; v_gene: TRBV18; d_gene: TRBD1; j_gene: TRBJ1-3; CDR3nt: TGTGCCAGCTCACCATCATACGGCAGGGGGCTTGGAAACACCATATATTTT; CDR3aa: CASSPSYGRGLGNTIYF
len: 17; abundance: NA; v_gene: TRBV5-4; d_gene: TRBD2; j_gene: TRBJ2-2; CDR3nt: TGTGCCAGCAGCCGAGGGACTAGCGGGACTAACACCGGGGAGCTGTTTTTT; CDR3aa: CASSRGTSGTNTGELFF
len: 15; abundance: NA; v_gene: TRBV15; d_gene: NA; j_gene: TRBJ2-7; CDR3nt: TGTGCCACCAGCAGAGATCCCGGGGGTTCCTACGAGCAGTACTTC; CDR3aa: CATSRDPGGSYEQYF
len: 14; abundance: NA; v_gene: TRBV11-2; d_gene: NA; j_gene: TRBJ1-5; CDR3nt: TGTGCCAGCAGCCAGGGCCCTAGCAATCAGCCCCAGCATTTT; CDR3aa: CASSQGPSNQPQHF
len: 15; abundance: NA; v_gene: TRBV27; d_gene: NA; j_gene: TRBJ2-1; CDR3nt: TGTGCCAGCAGTTCCGGGATCCCCTCCTACAATGAGCAGTTCTTC; CDR3aa: CASSSGIPSYNEQFF
len: 15; abundance: NA; v_gene: TRBV19; d_gene: TRBD2; j_gene: TRBJ2-1; CDR3nt: TGTGCCAGTGGGACTAGCGGGGGCCCCCACAATGAGCAGTTCTTC; CDR3aa: CASGTSGGPHNEQFF
len: 13; abundance: NA; v_gene: TRBV6-6; d_gene: NA; j_gene: TRBJ1-5; CDR3nt: TGTGCCAGCAGTTCGGGGACTTCGCGGCCCCAGCATTTT; CDR3aa: CASSSGTSRPQHF
len: 14; abundance: NA; v_gene: TRBV7-9; d_gene: NA; j_gene: TRBJ2-3; CDR3nt: TGTGCCAGCAGCTTAGCAGGGGGAACAGATACGCAGTATTTT; CDR3aa: CASSLAGGTDTQYF
len: 14; abundance: NA; v_gene: TRBV7-9; d_gene: TRBD1; j_gene: TRBJ2-2; CDR3nt: TGTGCCAGCAGCCGGGACAGCGACACCGGGGAGCTGTTTTTT; CDR3aa: CASSRDSDTGELFF
len: 14; abundance: NA; v_gene: TRBV10-3; d_gene: NA; j_gene: TRBJ2-7; CDR3nt: TGTGCCATCAAGGCCGGCGGGGGCAGGGGAGAGCAGTACTTC; CDR3aa: CAIKAGGGRGEQYF
len: 16; abundance: NA; v_gene: TRBV10-3; d_gene: TRBD2; j_gene: TRBJ2-3; CDR3nt: TGTGCCATCAGTGAGTCGACTGCGGGGGGCACAGATACGCAGTATTTT; CDR3aa: CAISESTAGGTDTQYF
len: 14; abundance: NA; v_gene: TRBV27; d_gene: NA; j_gene: TRBJ2-5; CDR3nt: TGTGCCAGCAGTTCCTACCCCGAGCAAGAGACCCAGTACTTC; CDR3aa: CASSSYPEQETQYF
len: 15; abundance: NA; v_gene: TRBV5-1; d_gene: NA; j_gene: TRBJ2-1; CDR3nt: TGCGCCAGCAGCCCCGGAGACCGAGCAATGACTGAGCAGTTCTTC; CDR3aa: CASSPGDRAMTEQFF
len: 15; abundance: NA; v_gene: TRBV4-2; d_gene: NA; j_gene: TRBJ2-5; CDR3nt: TGTGCCAGCAGCCAGTCGGGAGAGGTTAGAGAGACCCAGTACTTC; CDR3aa: CASSQSGEVRETQYF
len: 15; abundance: NA; v_gene: TRBV25-1; d_gene: TRBD1; j_gene: TRBJ1-6; CDR3nt: TGTGCCAGCAGTGCGACAGGGTTTGGCAATTCACCCCTCCACTTT; CDR3aa: CASSATGFGNSPLHF
len: 17; abundance: NA; v_gene: TRBV5-4; d_gene: TRBD1; j_gene: TRBJ1-2; CDR3nt: TGTGCCAGCAGCTTGGATCTGGGGACAGGGTTCGACTATGGCTACACCTTC; CDR3aa: CASSLDLGTGFDYGYTF
len: 15; abundance: NA; v_gene: TRBV5-8; d_gene: NA; j_gene: TRBJ2-7; CDR3nt: TGTGCCAGCAGCTTGGCGTCAGCGAGCTCCTACGAGCAGTACTTC; CDR3aa: CASSLASASSYEQYF
len: 14; abundance: NA; v_gene: TRBV5-6; d_gene: NA; j_gene: TRBJ1-2; CDR3nt: TGTGCCAGCAGCTTGGGGTCAGGCCCCACTGGCTACACCTTC; CDR3aa: CASSLGSGPTGYTF
len: 16; abundance: NA; v_gene: TRBV4-2; d_gene: TRBD2; j_gene: TRBJ2-1; CDR3nt: TGTGCCAGCAGCCCCCGGGCGAGCGGGGGGATGAATGAGCAGTTCTTC; CDR3aa: CASSPRASGGMNEQFF
len: 15; abundance: NA; v_gene: TRBV6-5; d_gene: NA; j_gene: TRBJ1-1; CDR3nt: TGTGCCAGCAGTCCTCAGGGACTGGGGGGACCTGAAGCTTTCTTT; CDR3aa: CASSPQGLGGPEAFF
len: 17; abundance: NA; v_gene: TRBV30; d_gene: TRBD1; j_gene: TRBJ2-3; CDR3nt: TGTGCCTGGAGTGTAATAGTGGGACAGGGGGCAACAGATACGCAGTATTTT; CDR3aa: CAWSVIVGQGATDTQYF
len: 18; abundance: NA; v_gene: TRBV6-4; d_gene: TRBD2; j_gene: TRBJ2-6; CDR3nt: TGTGCCAGCCGTAACTCGGGGGGGGAGACCTCTGGGGCCAACGTCCTGACTTTC; CDR3aa: CASRNSGGETSGANVLTF
len: 15; abundance: once; v_gene: TRBV7-9; d_gene: NA; j_gene: TRBJ1-1; CDR3nt: TGTGCCAGCAGCTTAGCCCCGGGATTGAACACTGAAGCTTTCTTT; CDR3aa: CASSLAPGLNTEAFF
len: 16; abundance: NA; v_gene: TRBV7-9; d_gene: NA; j_gene: TRBJ2-3; CDR3nt: TGTGCCAGCAGCTTATCCCGACAGTACGTCACAGATACGCAGTATTTT; CDR3aa: CASSLSRQYVTDTQYF
len: 14; abundance: NA; v_gene: TRBV7-9; d_gene: NA; j_gene: TRBJ2-3; CDR3nt: TGTGCCAGCAGCTCATCGGGAGCATGGGATACGCAGTATTTT; CDR3aa: CASSSSGAWDTQYF